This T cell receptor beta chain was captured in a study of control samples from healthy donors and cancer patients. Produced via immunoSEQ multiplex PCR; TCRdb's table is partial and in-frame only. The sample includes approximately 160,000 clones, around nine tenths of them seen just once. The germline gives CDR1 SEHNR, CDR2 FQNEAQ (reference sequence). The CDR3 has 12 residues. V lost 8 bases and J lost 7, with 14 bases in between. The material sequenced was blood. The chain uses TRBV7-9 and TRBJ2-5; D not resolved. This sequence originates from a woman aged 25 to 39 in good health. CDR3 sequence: CASRSLIGTQYF. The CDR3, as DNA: TGTGCCAGCCGATCCCTTATCGGGACCCAGTACTTC.